This is a list of T cell receptor beta chains from one sample in a study of T cell responses to AZD1222 COVID-19 vaccine. Assay used: immunoSEQ multiplex PCR; TCRdb lists only in-frame clones, some missing. This table has some 100,000 clones, roughly 90% appearing once. The material sequenced was peripheral blood, taken on day 0 of MenACWY control vaccination. These receptor sequences come from an adult in good health. CDR3s include the opening cysteine and the closing phenylalanine or tryptophan. D genes are given only for firm matches.

TRBV4-3,14,TRBJ1-4,NA,CASSQDPGPEKLFF
TRBV29-1,13,TRBJ1-5,NA,CSVEWGSNQPQHF
TRBV19,15,TRBJ1-6,NA,CASGDGRAYNSPLHF
TRBV5-6,14,TRBJ2-3,TRBD1,CASSPGGITDTQYF
TRBV4-2,15,TRBJ1-5,NA,CASRQDPVSNQPQHF
TRBV7-6,11,TRBJ1-3,NA,CASSLGNTIYF
TRBV4-3,17,TRBJ2-1,TRBD2,CASSQEGTSGVDNEQFF
TRBV7-9,13,TRBJ1-1,TRBD1,CASSRDSHTEAFF
TRBV30,14,TRBJ2-5,NA,CAWSVSPGGETQYF
TRBV7-2,13,TRBJ1-2,NA,CASSLVRGNGYTF
TRBV5-1,14,TRBJ1-1,TRBD1,CASSLGQGGTEAFF
TRBV2,13,TRBJ1-1,TRBD1,CASLLGRTGEAFF
TRBV4-1,13,TRBJ2-5,NA,CASSQGHLETQYF
TRBV27,14,TRBJ1-3,NA,CASSFQGEGNTIYF
TRBV9,12,TRBJ2-7,NA,CASSVGFDEQYF
TRBV6-5,15,TRBJ1-3,NA,CASSYSRASGNTIYF
TRBV2,15,TRBJ1-2,TRBD1,CASSDPDRLVTGYTF
TRBV4-1,14,TRBJ2-5,TRBD1,CASSWTGFQETQYF
TRBV19,15,TRBJ1-1,NA,CASSPNPGTNTEAFF
TRBV5-1,15,TRBJ1-2,TRBD1,CASSSNDRDGYGYTF
TRBV12-5,15,TRBJ1-1,TRBD1,CASGLGRGLGTEAFF
TRBV12-3/TRBV12-4,12,TRBJ2-1,NA,CATSPQTNEQFF
TRBV7-2,13,TRBJ2-5,NA,CASSLEWGETQYF
TRBV3-1/TRBV3-2,12,TRBJ1-6,TRBD1,CASSQGDRALHF
TRBV20-1,10,TRBJ1-2,NA,CSARDYGYTF
TRBV5-5,12,TRBJ2-4,NA,CASSLGANIQYF
TRBV7-3,10,TRBJ1-6,NA,CASSARSLHF
TRBV7-2,17,TRBJ2-6,NA,CASSLRPPGPGANVLTF
TRBV30,11,TRBJ1-1,NA,CAGQGNTEAFF
TRBV7-2,15,TRBJ1-2,NA,CASSNLGGPNYGYTF
TRBV25-1,17,TRBJ1-5,TRBD1,CASSEPGTGPANQPQHF
TRBV6-5,15,TRBJ1-5,NA,CASRTFTVSNQPQHF
TRBV5-1,16,TRBJ2-4,TRBD1,CASSSGTGVAKNIQYF
TRBV6-1,15,TRBJ2-3,TRBD2,CASSEDSGGTDTQYF
TRBV19,15,TRBJ1-1,NA,CASSAVPGPATEAFF
TRBV30,15,TRBJ2-7,NA,CAWSVSWQEVHEQYF
TRBV7-2,14,TRBJ1-2,TRBD1,CASNPTGVGYGYTF
TRBV2,14,TRBJ2-7,NA,CASSGTVGTYEQYF
TRBV15,15,TRBJ1-2,NA,CATSRGAQNSYGYTF
TRBV20-1,16,TRBJ1-5,TRBD1,CSASGDRVLGNQPQHF